These 19 T cell receptor beta chains were all obtained from the same sample, sequenced in a study of glioma-infiltrating T cells. Using RNA template, CDR3s of TCR alpha and beta were amplified with iRepertoire arm-PCR. Using its own MiXCR run on the multiplex PCR reads, TCRdb lists one record per CDR3 protein. The sample holds approximately 5,300 distinct CDR3 sequences, about 28% seen once. The sequencing sample was made of glioma tissue, nonneoplastic brain tissue, or PBMCs (not recorded which). The receptors shown here come from a human donor with low-grade glioma or glioblastoma, undergoing nonglioma brain surgery, or in good health (not recorded which).

This clonotype was seen many times. The CDR3 nucleotides are TGTGCCAGCAGCTTGAACACAGGGGGCACAGATACGCAGTATTTT. Translated, it gives CASSLNTGGTDTQYF. This chain joins TRBV11-2 and TRBJ2-3; TRBD1 agrees at 7 bases. CDR3 length equals 15 residues. With 3 bases clipped from V and 1 base from J, the junction kept 4 bases outside the gene matches. The V gene's germline CDR1 is SGHAT and CDR2 FQNNGV.

Worth noting for this clonotype: The conserved closing phenylalanine or tryptophan is absent in this CDR3, likely reflecting a read error. This chain uses TRBV27 with TRBJ1-6, with unresolved D. The CDR3 is 15 amino acids. CDR1 and CDR2 (germline): MNHEY, SMNVEV (reference sequence). The CDR3 loop is CSRRALSGYTSPLHL. CDR3 nucleotide sequence: TGTTCCCGCCGGGCCCTGTCGGGGTATACTTCCCCCCTCCACTTG.

The CDR3 sequence: CASRLAGRVTDTQYF. Here the CDR3 DNA reads TGTGCCAGCAGACTAGCGGGCCGAGTCACAGATACGCAGTATTTT. The chain carries TRBV2 and TRBJ2-3, with 9 bases fitting TRBD2. CDR3 size: 15 residues. CDR1 and CDR2 (germline): SNHLY, FYNNEI. V was clipped by 6 bases and J by 2 bases; unmatched bases: 6.

This clonotype is labeled as medium-sized. DNA for the CDR3: TGTGCCAGCACTGATACAGGGAGCCTCTCTGGGGCCAACGTCCTGACTTTC. Translated: CASTDTGSLSGANVLTF. The chain uses TRBV6-2 or TRBV6-3 and TRBJ2-6; a weak D match, TRBD1 (6 bases). The length of the CDR3 is 17 residues. The germline V and J ends were trimmed by 7 bases and 0 bases, with 16 bases remaining between them. Germline V gene lookup returns CDR1 MNHEY and CDR2 SVGEGT.

Written as DNA, the CDR3 is TGTGCCACCAGCAGTTTATCAGGGTTGAGGGAGCAGTACTTC. Protein sequence: CATSSLSGLREQYF. The rearrangement joins TRBV15 to TRBJ2-7; a weak D match, TRBD1 (5 bases). Trimming removed 3 bases at V and 7 bases at J, with 16 bases between. From germline, CDR1 is LNHNV and CDR2 YYDKDF (reference sequence). This CDR3 has 14 residues.

This clonotype is medium-sized within its sample. The chain carries TRBV28 and TRBJ2-7; 10 bases fit TRBD2. CDR3 length: 13 residues. Germline trimming cut 6 bases from V and 7 bases from J; bases unmatched to any gene: 6. Germline V lookup: CDR1 MDHEN, CDR2 SYDVKM. CDR3 in DNA: TGTGCCAGCAGAACTAGCGGGACTACTGAGCAGTACTTC. Its protein product is CASRTSGTTEQYF.

V and J are TRBV6-6 and TRBJ2-3; TRBD2 matches 11 bases. The CDR3 totals 17 residues. Germline V gene lookup returns CDR1 MNHNY and CDR2 SVGAGI (reference sequence). V shed 4 bases and J 5 bases; nucleotides not matched to a gene: 11. CDR3 DNA: TGTGCCAGCAGTTCCACCCCCTCTAGCGGGAGGAGAGATACGCAGTATTTT. It is translated as CASSSTPSSGRRDTQYF.

Ten or more counts support this clonotype. This chain connects TRBV28 to TRBJ2-7; TRBD1 matches 12 bases. Germline V lookup: CDR1 MDHEN, CDR2 SYDVKM. The CDR3 has 15 amino acids. V gave up 4 bases and J gave up 7 bases; unmatched junction bases: 8. The CDR3 DNA reads TGTGCCAGCAGTTCACCGGGACAGGGGGCCGGTGAGCAGTACTTC. This gives the protein CASSSPGQGAGEQYF. The entire variable domain, with the rest obtained from reference TRBV28 and TRBJ2-7, is as follows: DVKVTQSSRYLVKRTGEKVFLECVQDMDHENMFWYRQDPGLGLRLIYFSYDVKMKEKGDIPEGYSVSREKKERFSLILESASTNQTSMYLCASSSPGQGAGEQYFGPGTRLTVT.

This clonotype was picked up many times. The J gene is TRBJ1-1, the V gene TRBV29-1, with D unresolved. This CDR3 has 13 amino acids. Germline values: CDR1 SQVTM, CDR2 ANQGSEA. Trimming took 7 bases from V and 2 from J, leaving 14 bases between them. The DNA for the CDR3 is TGCAGCGGGGAAGGATCGGGAAACACTGAAGCTTTCTTT. Residues: CSGEGSGNTEAFF.

Notes on this clonotype: Lacking the conserved final phenylalanine or tryptophan, this CDR3 likely reflects a read error. This chain links TRBV20-1 with TRBJ2-1; 11 bases align to TRBD2. Germline-derived CDR1 and CDR2 are DFQATT and SNEGSKA (reference sequence). The CDR3 sequence is 18 residues long. The trim removed 0 bases at V and 10 bases at J, leaving 17 bases unmatched. In DNA form, the CDR3 reads TGCAGTGCTAGAGACATCCGGATTAGACTAGCGGGGCAAAAGGAGCAGTTCGTC. Translation gives CSARDIRIRLAGQKEQFV.

This clonotype is labeled medium-sized (0.01 to 0.1%). The V and J genes are TRBV27 and TRBJ2-1; 7 bases agree with TRBD1. V gave up 6 bases and J gave up 6 bases; unmatched junction bases: 17. The CDR3 loop spans 17 amino acids. The germline CDR1 and CDR2 sequences are MNHEY and SMNVEV (reference sequence). The CDR3 loop is CASSTIRDSAQVNEQFF. The CDR3 bases are TGTGCCAGCAGCACAATCCGGGACAGTGCCCAGGTCAATGAGCAGTTCTTC.

At least ten counts were recorded for this clonotype. The rearrangement uses TRBV5-6 and TRBJ1-1, with TRBD1 identical over 8 bases. Germline V lookup: CDR1 SGHDT, CDR2 YYEEEE. After removal of 3 bases from V and 4 bases from J, the junction contained 8 bases not matched to a gene. The CDR3 runs 15 residues. This CDR3 is CASSSSRGPGTEAFF. In nucleotides, the CDR3 is TGTGCCAGCAGCTCGTCCAGGGGGCCAGGCACTGAAGCTTTCTTT.

The gene calls are TRBV28 and TRBJ2-3, with TRBD2 matching over 13 bases. The CDR3 is made up of 18 amino acids. Unmatched junction bases numbered 15, after V lost 7 bases and J lost 5 bases. Germline CDR1 reads MDHEN; CDR2 reads SYDVKM. The CDR3 sequence is CASNTPGTSGAGIDTQYF. DNA of the CDR3: TGTGCCAGCAATACCCCCGGGACTAGCGGGGCCGGTATAGATACGCAGTATTTT.

This clonotype occurred many times. The J gene is TRBJ2-3, the V gene TRBV11-1; 9 positions match TRBD1. The CDR3 covers 15 residues. The germline V gene has CDR1 SGHAT and CDR2 FQDESV (reference sequence). V was clipped by 5 bases and J by 4 bases; unmatched bases: 7. CDR3 residues: CASSPGTGLSDTQYF. In DNA, the CDR3 is TGTGCCAGCAGCCCGGGGACAGGGCTTTCAGATACGCAGTATTTT.

Ten or more counts support this clonotype. The chain recombines TRBV12-3 or TRBV12-4 with TRBJ1-3; D is unclear. The CDR3 spans 12 residues. With 6 bases removed from V and 1 base from J, the gap between germline ends came to 4 bases. CDR3 protein: CASRNSGNTIYF. CDR3 DNA sequence: TGTGCCAGCAGAAATTCTGGAAACACCATATATTTT.

This clonotype is deemed medium-sized. The chain combines TRBV6-4 with TRBJ1-5; the D is unclear. This CDR3 spans 10 amino acids. V was shortened by 3 bases and J by 6 bases, with 0 bases between the two germline ends. CDR1 MRHNA and CDR2 SNTAGT come from the germline V gene. Here the CDR3 reads CASSDQPQHF. The DNA for the CDR3 is TGTGCCAGCAGTGATCAGCCCCAGCATTTT.

This clonotype occurred many times. The rearrangement joins TRBV19 to TRBJ1-1, with TRBD1 matching 8 bases. CDR1 is LNHDA, CDR2 SQIVND, per germline (reference sequence). With V trimmed by 7 bases and J by 4 bases, 11 bases remained unmatched. The CDR3 loop spans 15 amino acids. This chain's CDR3 is CASTRQGRMGTEAFF. CDR3 bases: TGTGCCAGTACTCGACAGGGGAGGATGGGCACTGAAGCTTTCTTT.

V gene TRBV28 combines with J gene TRBJ2-1; D gene ambiguous. Deletions cut 4 bases from V and 3 bases from J, with 16 bases between. The germline CDR1 and CDR2 sequences are MDHEN and SYDVKM. CDR3 length: 16 residues. CDR3 bases: TGTGCCAGCAGTTACACGGGCGGCTTTAGCTACAATGAGCAGTTCTTC. Protein product: CASSYTGGFSYNEQFF.

This clonotype rates as medium-sized. The chain combines TRBV7-2 with TRBJ2-1, with D tentatively TRBD2 (6 bases). The germline V gene encodes CDR1 SGHTA and CDR2 FQGNSA. The CDR3 loop spans 12 amino acids. V lost 8 bases and J 5 bases, leaving 10 bases between the germline ends. Here the CDR3 reads CASSGVNNEQFF. In nucleotides, the CDR3 is TGTGCCAGCTCGGGGGTCAACAATGAGCAGTTCTTC. The full variable domain, with the rest looked up from reference TRBV7-2 and TRBJ2-1, is GAGVSQSPSNKVTEKGKDVELRCDPISGHTALYWYRQSLGQGLEFLIYFQGNSAPDKSGLPSDRFSAERTGGSVSTLTIQRTQQEDSAVYLCASSGVNNEQFFGPGTRLTVL.